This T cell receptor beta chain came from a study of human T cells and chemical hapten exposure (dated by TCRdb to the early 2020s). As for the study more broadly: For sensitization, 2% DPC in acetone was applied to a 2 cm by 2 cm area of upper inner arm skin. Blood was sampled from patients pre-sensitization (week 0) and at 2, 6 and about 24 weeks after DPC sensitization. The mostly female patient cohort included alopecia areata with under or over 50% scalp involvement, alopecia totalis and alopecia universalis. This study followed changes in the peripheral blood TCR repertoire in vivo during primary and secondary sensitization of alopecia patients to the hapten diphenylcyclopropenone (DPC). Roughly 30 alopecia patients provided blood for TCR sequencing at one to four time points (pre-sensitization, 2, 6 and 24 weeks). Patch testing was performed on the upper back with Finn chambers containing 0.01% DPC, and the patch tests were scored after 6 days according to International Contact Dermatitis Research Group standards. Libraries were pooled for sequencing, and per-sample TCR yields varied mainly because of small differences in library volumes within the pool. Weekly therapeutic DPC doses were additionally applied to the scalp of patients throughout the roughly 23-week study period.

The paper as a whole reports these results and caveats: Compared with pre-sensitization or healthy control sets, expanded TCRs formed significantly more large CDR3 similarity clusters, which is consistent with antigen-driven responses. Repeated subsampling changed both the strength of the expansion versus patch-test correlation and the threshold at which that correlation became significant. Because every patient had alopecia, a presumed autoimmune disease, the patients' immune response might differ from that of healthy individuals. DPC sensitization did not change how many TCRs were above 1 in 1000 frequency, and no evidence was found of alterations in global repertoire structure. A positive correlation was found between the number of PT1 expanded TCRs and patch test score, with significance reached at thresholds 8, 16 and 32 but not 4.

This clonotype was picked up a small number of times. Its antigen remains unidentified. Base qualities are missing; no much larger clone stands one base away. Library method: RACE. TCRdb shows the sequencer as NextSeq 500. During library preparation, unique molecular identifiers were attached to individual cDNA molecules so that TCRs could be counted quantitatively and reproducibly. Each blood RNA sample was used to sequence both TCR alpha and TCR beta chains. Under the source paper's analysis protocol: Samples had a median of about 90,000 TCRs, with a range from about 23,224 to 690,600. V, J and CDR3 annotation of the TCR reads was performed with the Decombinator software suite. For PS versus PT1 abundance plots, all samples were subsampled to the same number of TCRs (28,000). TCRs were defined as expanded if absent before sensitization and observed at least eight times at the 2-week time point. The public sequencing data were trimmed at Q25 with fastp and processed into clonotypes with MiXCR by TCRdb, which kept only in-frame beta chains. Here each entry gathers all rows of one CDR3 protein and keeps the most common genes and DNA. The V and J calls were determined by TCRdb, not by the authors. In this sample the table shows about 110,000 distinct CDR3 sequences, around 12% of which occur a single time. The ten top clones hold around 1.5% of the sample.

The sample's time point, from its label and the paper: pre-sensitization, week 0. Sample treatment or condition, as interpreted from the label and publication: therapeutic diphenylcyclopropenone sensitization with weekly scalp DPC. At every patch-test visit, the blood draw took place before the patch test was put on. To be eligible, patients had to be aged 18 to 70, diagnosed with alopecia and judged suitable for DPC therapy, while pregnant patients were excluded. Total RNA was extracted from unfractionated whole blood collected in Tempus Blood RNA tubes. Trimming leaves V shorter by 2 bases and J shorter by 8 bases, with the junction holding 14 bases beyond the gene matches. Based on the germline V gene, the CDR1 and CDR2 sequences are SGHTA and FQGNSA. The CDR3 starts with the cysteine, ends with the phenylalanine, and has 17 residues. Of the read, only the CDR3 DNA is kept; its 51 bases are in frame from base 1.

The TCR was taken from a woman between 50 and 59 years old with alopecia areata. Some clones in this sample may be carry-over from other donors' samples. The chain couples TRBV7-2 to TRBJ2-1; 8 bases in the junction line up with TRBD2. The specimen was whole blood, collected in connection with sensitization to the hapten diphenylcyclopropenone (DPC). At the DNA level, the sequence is TGTGCCAGCAGCTTATTTATGCGAGGCGGGGGGCCCGATGAGCAGTTCTTC. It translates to CASSLFMRGGGPDEQFF.